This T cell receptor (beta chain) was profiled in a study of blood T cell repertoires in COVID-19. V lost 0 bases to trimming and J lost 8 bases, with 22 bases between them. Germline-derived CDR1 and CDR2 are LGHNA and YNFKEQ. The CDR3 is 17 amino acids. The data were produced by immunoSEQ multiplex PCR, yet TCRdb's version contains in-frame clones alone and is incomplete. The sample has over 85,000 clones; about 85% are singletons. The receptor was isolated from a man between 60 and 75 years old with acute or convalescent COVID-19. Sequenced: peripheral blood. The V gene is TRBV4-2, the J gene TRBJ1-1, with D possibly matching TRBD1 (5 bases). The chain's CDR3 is CASSQDKARGGATEAFF. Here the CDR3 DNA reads TGTGCCAGCAGCCAAGATAAGGCCCGGGGAGGGGCTACCGAAGCTTTCTTT.